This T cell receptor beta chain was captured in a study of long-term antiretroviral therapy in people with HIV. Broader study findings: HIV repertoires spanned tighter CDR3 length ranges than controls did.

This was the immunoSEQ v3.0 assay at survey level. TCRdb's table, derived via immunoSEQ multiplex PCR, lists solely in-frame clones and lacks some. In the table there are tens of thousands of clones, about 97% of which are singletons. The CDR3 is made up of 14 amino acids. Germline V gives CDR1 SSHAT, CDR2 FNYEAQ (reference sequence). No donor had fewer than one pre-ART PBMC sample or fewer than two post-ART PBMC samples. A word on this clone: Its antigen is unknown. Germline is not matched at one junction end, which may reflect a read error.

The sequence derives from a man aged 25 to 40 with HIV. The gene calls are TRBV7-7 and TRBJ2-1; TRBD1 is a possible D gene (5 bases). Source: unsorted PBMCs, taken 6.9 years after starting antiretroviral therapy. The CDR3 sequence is CASSLVAGSGEQFF. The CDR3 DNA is TGTGCTAGCAGCTTAGTTGCAGGGTCTGGTGAGCAGTTCTTC.